A single sample gave rise to the 28 T cell receptor beta chains below, sequenced in a study of cytomegalovirus exposure and HLA in healthy donors. PCR primers comprised 60 Vbeta and 13 Jbeta primers. This table comes from immunoSEQ multiplex PCR, and its TCRdb copy is limited to in-frame clones, with some not included. The sample lists under 85,000 clones, about four fifths occurring once. Sequencing was performed on PBMCs. Receptor source: a man in his forties in good health and CMV-seronegative.

V and J are TRBV6-6 and TRBJ1-5, with 11 bases aligning to TRBD1. The CDR3 length is 14 residues. CDR1 and CDR2 (germline): MNHNY, SVGAGI (reference sequence). CDR3 nucleotides: TGTGCAGGATCGGGACAGGGGGGGAATCAGCCCCAGCATTTT. It yields the protein CAGSGQGGNQPQHF.

This clone was found once. V gene TRBV11-2 combines with J gene TRBJ1-1; TRBD1 aligns across 9 bases. The trim removed 3 bases at V and 8 bases at J, leaving 1 base unmatched. The CDR3 length is 12 residues. Germline-derived CDR1 and CDR2 are SGHAT and FQNNGV. This chain's CDR3 is CASSFGQGEAFF. CDR3 sequence (DNA): TGTGCCAGCAGCTTCGGACAGGGGGAAGCTTTCTTT.

CDR3 sequence (DNA): TGTGCCAGCATCAACGGAGGTCCCCACCTTGAAAAACTGTTTTTT. Translating gives CASINGGPHLEKLFF. The chain carries TRBV6-6 and TRBJ1-4; the D is unclear. The CDR3 has 15 residues. Deletions cut 7 bases from V and 7 bases from J, with 19 bases between. Germline CDR1 reads MNHNY; CDR2 reads SVGAGI (reference sequence).

This chain uses TRBV6-1 with TRBJ1-2; no clear D. The CDR3 contains 13 residues. Germline-derived CDR1 and CDR2 are MNHNS and SASEGT. Trimming left V 3 bases short and J 7 bases short, with 12 bases between. Written as DNA, the CDR3 is TGTGCCAGCAGTGACGGAGTTCGGGGTGGCTACACCTTC. Amino acids: CASSDGVRGGYTF.

CDR3 sequence reads: CASSLGVAGVSETQYF. The CDR3 DNA follows: TGCGCCAGCAGCTTGGGGGTAGCGGGAGTTAGTGAGACCCAGTACTTC. V is TRBV5-1 and J is TRBJ2-5; 9 nucleotides match TRBD2. CDR3 length: 16 amino acids. Looked up from germline, CDR1 is SGHRS and CDR2 is YFSETQ. V lost 0 bases, J lost 5 bases, and 8 bases stayed unmatched.

The chain recombines TRBV4-1 with TRBJ2-7; D is unresolved. V gave up 1 base and J gave up 0 bases, with 10 bases separating them. CDR1 and CDR2 (germline): MGHRA, YSYEKL. This CDR3 is 15 amino acids long. CDR3 in amino acids: CASSQVEFSSYEQYF. The CDR3 coding sequence is TGCGCCAGCAGCCAAGTTGAGTTTAGCTCCTACGAGCAGTACTTC.

This chain links TRBV20-1 with TRBJ1-1; no clear D gene. The CDR3 loop spans 11 amino acids. Germline loops: CDR1 DFQATT, CDR2 SNEGSKA (reference sequence). V was pared by 6 bases and J by 6 bases, with 11 bases between. The CDR3 DNA is TGCAGTGCGCGGGTAGGTGCTGAAGCTTTCTTT. This gives the protein CSARVGAEAFF.

This chain uses TRBV20-1 with TRBJ2-3, with 7 bases lining up with TRBD2. Germline values: CDR1 DFQATT, CDR2 SNEGSKA (reference sequence). V lost 6 bases, J lost 5 bases, and 2 bases stayed unmatched. This CDR3 is built from 11 residues. Here the CDR3 reads CSALAGDTQYF. The CDR3 coding sequence is TGCAGTGCATTAGCGGGAGATACGCAGTATTTT.

The genes are TRBV30 and TRBJ1-5, with D possibly being TRBD1 (5 bases). The CDR3 has 13 residues. The V gene's germline CDR1 is GTSNPN and CDR2 SVGIG (reference sequence). V gave up 1 base and J gave up 7 bases, with 11 bases separating them. This CDR3 reads CAWSGGGGQPQHF. The CDR3 coding sequence is TGTGCCTGGAGTGGGGGGGGAGGGCAGCCCCAGCATTTT.

The V gene is TRBV4-1, the J gene TRBJ2-7; 7 bases agree with TRBD1. Germline V gives CDR1 MGHRA, CDR2 YSYEKL. V was clipped by 2 bases and J by 1 base; unmatched bases: 11. The CDR3 totals 17 residues. The CDR3: CASSQNLGTARSYEQYF. DNA for the CDR3: TGCGCCAGCAGCCAAAATCTCGGGACAGCACGATCCTACGAGCAGTACTTC.

The chain has TRBV9 and TRBJ2-3; D gene ambiguous. There are 16 residues in the CDR3. V was shortened by 0 bases and J by 2 bases, with 13 bases between the two germline ends. Germline V CDR1 and CDR2: SGDLS, YYNGEE. The CDR3 loop is CASSVGDVRLTDTQYF. In nucleotides, the CDR3 is TGTGCCAGCAGCGTAGGAGATGTACGTCTCACAGATACGCAGTATTTT.

The CDR3 sequence is CASGPRASGNTDTQYF. CDR3 in DNA: TGTGCTAGTGGTCCCCGGGCTAGCGGGAACACAGATACGCAGTATTTT. The chain employs TRBV12-5 and TRBJ2-3, with 9 bases fitting TRBD2. The junction had 8 bases not matched to a gene; V was cut back by 5 bases and J by 2 bases. In germline, CDR1 is LGHNT, CDR2 FRNRAP. CDR3 size: 16 residues.

CDR3 sequence reads: CASSRRTSGGRETQYF. CDR3 nucleotide sequence: TGCGCCAGCAGCCGAAGGACTAGCGGGGGGAGAGAGACCCAGTACTTC. The V call is TRBV5-1, the J call TRBJ2-5; TRBD2 matches at 14 bases. J lost 4 bases, V lost 4 bases, and 6 bases had no gene match. This CDR3 comprises 16 residues. Looked up from germline, CDR1 is SGHRS and CDR2 is YFSETQ.

V usage is TRBV6-1 and J usage is TRBJ1-5, with 7 bases aligning to TRBD1. V trimming: 6 bases; J trimming: 5 bases; junction bases outside the gene matches: 4. The CDR3 covers 13 residues. The germline gives CDR1 MNHNS, CDR2 SASEGT. The CDR3 DNA is TGTGCCAGCAGGTGGGACAGAGATCAGCCCCAGCATTTT. Encoded protein: CASRWDRDQPQHF.

This clone was counted only a few times. The rearrangement joins TRBV19 to TRBJ2-5, with D possibly TRBD1 on 6 matching bases. V was trimmed by 1 base and J by 5 bases, leaving 14 bases between them. This CDR3 is 15 amino acids long. Germline values: CDR1 LNHDA, CDR2 SQIVND (reference sequence). This CDR3 is CASSIVQGKSETQYF. The CDR3 DNA reads TGTGCCAGTAGTATAGTCCAGGGGAAATCTGAGACCCAGTACTTC.

V usage is TRBV5-6 and J usage is TRBJ2-3, with 7 bases matching TRBD1. The CDR3 loop spans 16 amino acids. Germline V gene lookup returns CDR1 SGHDT and CDR2 YYEEEE. J was trimmed by 1 base and V by 1 base; bases with no gene match: 6. CDR3 in amino acids: CASSLMTGWGTDTQYF. The CDR3 nucleotides are TGTGCCAGCAGCTTGATGACAGGGTGGGGCACAGATACGCAGTATTTT.

The V gene is TRBV18, the J gene TRBJ2-5; D unresolved. Germline values: CDR1 KGHSH, CDR2 LQKENI. The CDR3 consists of 16 residues. The V end lost 0 bases, the J end lost 3 bases, and 14 bases lay between the germline ends. The DNA for the CDR3 is TGTGCCAGCTCACCACCGCTTAGACATACAAAAGAGACCCAGTACTTC. Translating it yields CASSPPLRHTKETQYF.

This clone occurred a few times. The V gene is TRBV5-4, the J gene TRBJ2-3; 10 bases align to TRBD2. The germline V gene encodes CDR1 SGHNT and CDR2 YYREEE (reference sequence). The CDR3 spans 19 residues. The trim removed 0 bases at V and 2 bases at J, leaving 12 bases unmatched. Written as DNA, the CDR3 is TGTGCCAGCAGCTTGGCCGAAGCGGGAGGGTCCTTTAACACAGATACGCAGTATTTT. Amino acid sequence: CASSLAEAGGSFNTDTQYF.

This chain uses TRBV7-9 with TRBJ2-2; 8 bases map to TRBD2. The CDR3 extends over 17 amino acids. Germline V gene lookup returns CDR1 SEHNR and CDR2 FQNEAQ (reference sequence). V was pared by 5 bases and J by 0 bases, with 8 bases of the junction left unmatched. Here the CDR3 DNA reads TGTGCCAGCAGCCCGGGGGGGACTAGGTCGAACACCGGGGAGCTGTTTTTT. It codes for CASSPGGTRSNTGELFF.

Note on this clone: Its ends do not fully match the called genes, so a read error is possible. In the same sample, other DNA sequences code for this CDR3. The V and J genes are TRBV18 and TRBJ2-1, with 7 bases identical to TRBD2. Germline V gives CDR1 KGHSH, CDR2 LQKENI. This CDR3 is 16 amino acids long. CDR3 loop: CASSPLSGEGYNEQFF. The CDR3 DNA reads as TGCGCCAGCTCACCACTCAGCGGGGAAGGATACAATGAGCAGTTCTTC.

V gene TRBV6-6 combines with J gene TRBJ1-5; 8 bases align to TRBD1. CDR1 and CDR2 from the germline V gene are MNHNY and SVGAGI (reference sequence). This CDR3 has 16 residues. The junction had 3 bases not matched to a gene; V was cut back by 2 bases and J by 0 bases. CDR3 nucleotides: TGTGCCAGCAGTTACCCGGGACAGGATAGCAATCAGCCCCAGCATTTT. Amino acids: CASSYPGQDSNQPQHF.

The J gene is TRBJ2-5, the V gene TRBV5-4; TRBD2 matches at 10 bases. Germline V gene sequence: CDR1 SGHNT, CDR2 YYREEE (reference sequence). The V gene end was trimmed by 3 bases and the J gene end by 6 bases; junction bases not matched to a gene: 11. This CDR3 spans 16 amino acids. CDR3 region: CASSSGSGRASKTQYF. The CDR3 DNA reads as TGTGCCAGCAGCTCGGGGAGCGGGAGGGCCAGCAAGACCCAGTACTTC. Filled out from reference TRBV5-4 and TRBJ2-5, the complete variable domain reads ETGVTQSPTHLIKTRGQQVTLRCSSQSGHNTVSWYQQALGQGPQFIFQYYREEENGRGNFPPRFSGLQFPNYSSELNVNALELDDSALYLCASSSGSGRASKTQYFGPGTRLLVL.

This rearrangement joins TRBV27 to TRBJ1-2, with TRBD1 as a possible D gene (6 bases). Trimming left V 8 bases short and J 3 bases short, with 19 bases between. This CDR3 is built from 15 residues. CDR1 is MNHEY, CDR2 SMNVEV, per germline (reference sequence). The CDR3 loop is CASRFGGANYYGYTF. The CDR3 nucleotides read TGTGCCAGCCGGTTTGGGGGGGCGAACTACTATGGCTACACCTTC.

The chain joins TRBV9 to TRBJ2-7, with 9 bases aligning to TRBD2. The CDR3 is 15 residues long. The V gene end was trimmed by 1 base and the J gene end by 2 bases; junction bases not matched to a gene: 4. Looked up from germline, CDR1 is SGDLS and CDR2 is YYNGEE. Here the CDR3 reads CASSVSAGGPYEQYF. Here the CDR3 DNA reads TGTGCCAGCAGCGTAAGTGCGGGAGGGCCCTACGAGCAGTACTTC.

The chain couples TRBV19 to TRBJ2-7; 10 nucleotides line up with TRBD1. Germline V gene lookup returns CDR1 LNHDA and CDR2 SQIVND (reference sequence). The CDR3 spans 14 residues. With 4 bases clipped from V and 4 bases from J, the junction kept 4 bases outside the gene matches. CDR3 in amino acids: CASSKDRGLYEQYF. The CDR3 DNA sequence: TGTGCCAGTAGTAAGGACAGGGGGTTGTACGAGCAGTACTTC. Together with reference TRBV19 and TRBJ2-7, the CDR3 gives the full variable domain: DGGITQSPKYLFRKEGQNVTLSCEQNLNHDAMYWYRQDPGQGLRLIYYSQIVNDFQKGDIAEGYSVSREKKESFPLTVTSAQKNPTAFYLCASSKDRGLYEQYFGPGTRLTVT.

The chain has TRBV6-5 and TRBJ1-3; D is unresolved. Trimming shortened V by 6 bases and J by 0 bases, and 12 bases separated the two germline ends. Germline CDR1 and CDR2: MNHEY and SVGAGI. CDR3 size: 15 residues. CDR3 nucleotides: TGTGCCAGCAGGCGGACTGGAACCTCTGGAAACACCATATATTTT. This encodes CASRRTGTSGNTIYF.

The chain links TRBV9 to TRBJ2-1, with a tentative D call TRBD2 (5 bases). CDR1 and CDR2 (germline): SGDLS, YYNGEE. The CDR3 runs 17 residues. V was pared by 0 bases and J by 6 bases, with 19 bases between. The CDR3 coding sequence is TGTGCCAGCAGCGTAGAGTCTGCGGGTGGGATTCGCAATGAGCAGTTCTTC. This translates into CASSVESAGGIRNEQFF.

V is TRBV7-9 and J is TRBJ2-1; D may be TRBD1 (5 bases). This CDR3 contains 13 residues. Trimming stripped 5 bases from V and 7 bases from J, with 12 bases between. From germline, CDR1 is SEHNR and CDR2 FQNEAQ (reference sequence). The CDR3 region has the DNA TGTGCCAGCAGCACCCAGAGACAGAATGAGCAGTTCTTC. It yields the protein CASSTQRQNEQFF.